What follows are 20 T cell receptor beta chains derived from one specimen sequenced in a study of identical twins. One entry per CDR3 protein results from TCRdb running MiXCR on the 5' RACE reads. Among around 240,000 distinct CDR3 sequences, about 7.3% were seen once, and the ten largest hold more than 3%. A further study also used this sample, focusing on yellow fever vaccine responses in identical twins.

The specimen was memory (CD45RO+) T cells sorted from blood. These receptors were obtained from a woman between 18 and 30 years old in good health.

This clonotype showed up just a few times. The rearrangement links TRBV28 to TRBJ1-5; 9 bases match TRBD1. J lost 4 bases, V lost 4 bases, and 8 bases had no gene match. This CDR3 has 16 amino acids. CDR1 is MDHEN and CDR2 is SYDVKM in the germline V gene. CDR3 nucleotides: TGTGCCAGCAGTTCCCCTACAGGGGGCCGTAATCAGCCCCAGCATTTT. Its translation: CASSSPTGGRNQPQHF. Full variable domain (rest looked up from reference TRBV28 and TRBJ1-5): DVKVTQSSRYLVKRTGEKVFLECVQDMDHENMFWYRQDPGLGLRLIYFSYDVKMKEKGDIPEGYSVSREKKERFSLILESASTNQTSMYLCASSSPTGGRNQPQHFGDGTRLSIL.

This clonotype was picked up many times. The chain is built from TRBV6-5 and TRBJ1-5, with D perhaps TRBD1 (5 bases). The germline V gene has CDR1 MNHEY and CDR2 SVGAGI. Trimming stripped 4 bases from V and 10 bases from J, with 11 bases between. The CDR3 has 12 residues. The CDR3 bases are TGTGCCAGCAGTTCTACCCAGGGACCCCAGCATTTT. Protein product: CASSSTQGPQHF.

This clonotype was observed a few times. The chain links TRBV15 to TRBJ2-1, with 7 bases matching TRBD1. Germline assignment: CDR1 LNHNV and CDR2 YYDKDF (reference sequence). The CDR3 loop spans 14 amino acids. Germline trimming cut 4 bases from V and 5 bases from J; bases unmatched to any gene: 5. CDR3 amino acids: CATSTLTGDNEQFF. Written as DNA, the CDR3 is TGTGCCACCAGCACCTTAACAGGGGACAATGAGCAGTTCTTC.

This clonotype was counted ten times or more. The chain joins TRBV12-3 or TRBV12-4 to TRBJ1-1; 10 positions match TRBD1. The CDR3 has 14 amino acids. V trimming: 6 bases; J trimming: 2 bases; junction bases outside the gene matches: 3. Here the CDR3 DNA reads TGTGCCAGCAGGGACAGGGGGTTCAACACTGAAGCTTTCTTT. Amino acids: CASRDRGFNTEAFF.

This clonotype was observed at least ten times. The J gene is TRBJ2-3, the V gene TRBV28; D may be TRBD1 or TRBD2 (6 bases each). This CDR3 has 15 amino acids. Germline loops: CDR1 MDHEN, CDR2 SYDVKM. V was pared by 6 bases and J by 2 bases, with 15 bases between. The CDR3 region is CASSLGGTPTDTQYF. The CDR3 nucleotides are TGTGCCAGCAGCTTAGGGGGGACGCCCACAGATACGCAGTATTTT.

On this clonotype: A much bigger clone sits one base away, suggesting this may be a read error. The genes are TRBV6-5 and TRBJ2-2, with D perhaps matching TRBD2 (5 bases). Germline CDR1 reads MNHEY; CDR2 reads SVGAGI. The CDR3 loop spans 18 amino acids. The CDR3 DNA sequence: TGTGCCAGCAGTTACATTCTTTCCGCAGGAACGAACACCGGGAAGCTGTTTTTT. Translating gives CASSYILSAGTNTGKLFF.

This sequence joins TRBV10-3 and TRBJ2-7; 7 nucleotides align to TRBD2. Germline V gene data show CDR1 as ENHRY and CDR2 as SYGVKD. The CDR3 contains 13 residues. The ends lost 3 bases at V and 2 bases at J; junction bases unmatched: 1. CDR3 loop: CAISDSGAYEQYF. CDR3 DNA sequence: TGTGCCATCAGTGACAGCGGGGCCTACGAGCAGTACTTC.

This clonotype was counted between two and nine times. The rearrangement uses TRBV6-2 or TRBV6-3 and TRBJ2-2; 8 bases agree with TRBD2. Germline CDR1 MNHEY, CDR2 SVGEGT. V was clipped by 6 bases and J by 1 base; unmatched bases: 4. The CDR3 is 15 amino acids. This chain's CDR3 is CASRRAGENTGELFF. CDR3 DNA sequence: TGTGCCAGCAGGCGAGCGGGGGAGAACACCGGGGAGCTGTTTTTT.

This clonotype was seen at least ten times. The chain recombines TRBV12-3 or TRBV12-4 with TRBJ1-1; maybe TRBD1 (5 bases). Trimming removed 1 base from V and 4 bases from J, with 10 bases in between. This CDR3 is built from 14 residues. As DNA, the CDR3 is TGTGCCAGCAGTTTAGTTCGCCAGGGCACTGAAGCTTTCTTT. It yields the protein CASSLVRQGTEAFF.

On this clonotype: The junction does not match germline at one end; this may be a read error. This rearrangement joins TRBV5-1 to TRBJ2-2; D is undetermined. Per the germline V gene, CDR1 is SGHRS and CDR2 is YFSETQ. This CDR3 has 13 amino acids. The CDR3 is CTSSGQSTGELFF. In DNA, the CDR3 is TGCACCAGCAGTGGGCAGTCCACCGGGGAGCTGTTTTTT.

This clonotype was recorded a few times. The rearrangement links TRBV20-1 to TRBJ1-1, with D possibly matching TRBD1 (6 bases). Looked up from germline, CDR1 is DFQATT and CDR2 is SNEGSKA (reference sequence). V was trimmed by 0 bases and J by 5 bases, leaving 16 bases between them. The CDR3 sequence is 15 residues long. The CDR3 coding sequence is TGCAGTGCTAGAGACCACTCAGGGAGGGGGACTGAAGCTTTCTTT. Amino acid sequence: CSARDHSGRGTEAFF.

CDR3 in amino acids: CASSASISAGVGYNEQFF. DNA of the CDR3: TGTGCCAGCAGCGCCTCCATTTCGGCGGGAGTTGGGTACAATGAGCAGTTCTTC. V usage is TRBV7-3 and J usage is TRBJ2-1; TRBD2 aligns across 7 bases. The length of the CDR3 is 18 residues. Per the germline V gene, CDR1 is SGHTA and CDR2 is FQGTGA. V gave up 5 bases and J gave up 4 bases; unmatched junction bases: 17.

The gene calls are TRBV6-1 and TRBJ2-2; 7 bases match TRBD1. Per germline, CDR1 MNHNS and CDR2 SASEGT. Trimming cost V 6 bases and J 2 bases; bases outside gene matches: 9. The CDR3 loop spans 16 amino acids. CDR3 residues: CASRPRRGKNTGELFF. CDR3 nucleotides: TGTGCCAGCAGGCCTCGCAGGGGGAAAAACACCGGGGAGCTGTTTTTT.

This chain links TRBV7-9 with TRBJ2-2; D is tentatively TRBD1 or TRBD2 (6 bases each). V dropped 0 bases and J dropped 4 bases, with 12 bases sitting between them. Germline-derived CDR1 and CDR2 are SEHNR and FQNEAQ (reference sequence). The CDR3 has 16 amino acids. The CDR3, as DNA: TGTGCCAGCAGCTTAGCGGGGGGCCCCTCCACCGGGGAGCTGTTTTTT. Its protein product is CASSLAGGPSTGELFF.

The chain employs TRBV2 and TRBJ2-7; 7 bases fit TRBD1. Unmatched junction bases numbered 7, after V lost 4 bases and J lost 4 bases. The CDR3 contains 14 residues. Per the germline V gene, CDR1 is SNHLY and CDR2 is FYNNEI. The CDR3 DNA reads as TGTGCCAGCAGTGTAAAGACAGGGCAGTACGAGCAGTACGTC. This encodes CASSVKTGQYEQYV.

The gene calls are TRBV20-1 and TRBJ2-5, with D perhaps matching TRBD2 (5 bases). This CDR3 region has 15 residues. The germline V gene encodes CDR1 DFQATT and CDR2 SNEGSKA (reference sequence). Trimming pared 1 base from V and 4 bases from J, leaving 16 bases between. CDR3 in amino acids: CSARALADTRETQYF. The CDR3 coding sequence is TGCAGTGCTAGAGCCCTAGCCGATACAAGAGAGACCCAGTACTTC.

This clonotype was detected ten times or more. This chain links TRBV12-3 or TRBV12-4 with TRBJ2-3; D is ambiguous. The V end was cut by 8 bases, the J end by 1 base, with 7 bases between. The CDR3 loop spans 12 amino acids. The CDR3 DNA sequence: TGTGCCAGCTCGAAACGCACAGATACGCAGTATTTT. Encoded protein: CASSKRTDTQYF.

This clonotype was counted a few times. V is TRBV5-6 and J is TRBJ2-3; 12 nucleotides match TRBD2. CDR3 length: 14 residues. The V gene end was trimmed by 7 bases and the J gene end by 5 bases; junction bases not matched to a gene: 5. Germline loops: CDR1 SGHDT, CDR2 YYEEEE. In nucleotides, the CDR3 is TGTGCCAGCCAACTACTAGCGGGAGGAGATACGCAGTATTTT. Translating gives CASQLLAGGDTQYF.

This clonotype showed up many times. The rearrangement joins TRBV18 to TRBJ2-1; 9 bases map to TRBD1. The CDR3 contains 15 residues. Losses at the gene ends were 3 bases for V and 2 bases for J; bases not matched to a gene: 2. Per germline, CDR1 KGHSH and CDR2 LQKENI. The CDR3 DNA is TGTGCCAGCTCACCGGGACAGGGCACCTACAATGAGCAGTTCTTC. Encoded protein: CASSPGQGTYNEQFF.

This clonotype was counted a few times. The rearrangement joins TRBV2 to TRBJ2-2; D may correspond to TRBD1 or TRBD2 (5 bases each). V was cut by 4 bases and J by 6 bases, with 12 bases left in between. The germline V gene encodes CDR1 SNHLY and CDR2 FYNNEI. This CDR3 is built from 14 residues. The DNA of the CDR3 is TGTGCCAGCAGTGGGGACCAACGCGCCGGGGAGCTGTTTTTT. This translates into CASSGDQRAGELFF.